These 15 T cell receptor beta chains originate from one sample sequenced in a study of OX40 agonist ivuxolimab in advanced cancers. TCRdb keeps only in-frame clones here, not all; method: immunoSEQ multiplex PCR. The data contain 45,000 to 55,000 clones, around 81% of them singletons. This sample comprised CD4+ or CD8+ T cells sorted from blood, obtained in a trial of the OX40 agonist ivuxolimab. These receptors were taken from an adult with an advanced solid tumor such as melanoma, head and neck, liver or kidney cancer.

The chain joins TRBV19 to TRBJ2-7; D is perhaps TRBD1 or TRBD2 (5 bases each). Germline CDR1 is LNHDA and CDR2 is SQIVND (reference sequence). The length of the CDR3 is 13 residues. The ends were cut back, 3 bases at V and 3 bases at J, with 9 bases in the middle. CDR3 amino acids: CASSMRDGYEQYV. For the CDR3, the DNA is TGTGCCAGTAGTATGAGGGACGGCTACGAGCAGTACGTC.

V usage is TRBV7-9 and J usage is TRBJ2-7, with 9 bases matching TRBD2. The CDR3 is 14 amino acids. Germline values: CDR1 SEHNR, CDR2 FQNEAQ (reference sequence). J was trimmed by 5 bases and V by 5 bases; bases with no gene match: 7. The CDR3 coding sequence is TGTGCCAGCAGCCCGAGGACTAGCGTCGACGAGCAGTACTTC. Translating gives CASSPRTSVDEQYF.

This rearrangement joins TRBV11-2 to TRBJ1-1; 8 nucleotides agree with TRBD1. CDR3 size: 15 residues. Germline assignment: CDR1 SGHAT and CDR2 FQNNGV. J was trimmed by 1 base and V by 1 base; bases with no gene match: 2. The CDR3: CASSLGQGANTEAFF. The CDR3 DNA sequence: TGTGCCAGCAGCTTAGGGCAGGGGGCGAACACTGAAGCTTTCTTT.

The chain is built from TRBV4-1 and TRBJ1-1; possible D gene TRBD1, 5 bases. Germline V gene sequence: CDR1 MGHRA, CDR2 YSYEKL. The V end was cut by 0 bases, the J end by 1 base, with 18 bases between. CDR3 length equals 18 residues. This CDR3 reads CASSQEVLSSTGNTEAFF. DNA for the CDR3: TGCGCCAGCAGCCAAGAAGTCCTCTCAAGCACAGGGAACACTGAAGCTTTCTTT.

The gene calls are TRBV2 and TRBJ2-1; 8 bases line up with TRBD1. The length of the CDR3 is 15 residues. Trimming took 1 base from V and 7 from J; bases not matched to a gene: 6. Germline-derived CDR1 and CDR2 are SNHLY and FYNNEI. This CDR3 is CASSEGQGPRNEQFF. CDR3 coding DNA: TGTGCCAGCAGTGAAGGACAGGGGCCAAGGAATGAGCAGTTCTTC.

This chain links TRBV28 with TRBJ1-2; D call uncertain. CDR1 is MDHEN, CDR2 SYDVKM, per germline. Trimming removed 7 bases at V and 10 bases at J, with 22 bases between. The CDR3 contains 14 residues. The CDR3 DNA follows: TGTGCCAGCAAACCGGGAACCCGGCGACACGACTACACCTTC. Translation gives CASKPGTRRHDYTF.

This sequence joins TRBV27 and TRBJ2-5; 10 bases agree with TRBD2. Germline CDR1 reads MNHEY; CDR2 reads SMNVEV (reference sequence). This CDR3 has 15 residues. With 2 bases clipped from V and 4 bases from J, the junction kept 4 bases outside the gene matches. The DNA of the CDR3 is TGTGCCAGCAGTTTACTAGCGGGAGAGGTAGAGACCCAGTACTTC. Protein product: CASSLLAGEVETQYF.

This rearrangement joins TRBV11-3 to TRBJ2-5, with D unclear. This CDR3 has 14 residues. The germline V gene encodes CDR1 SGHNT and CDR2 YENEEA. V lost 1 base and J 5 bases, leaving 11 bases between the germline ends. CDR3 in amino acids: CASSLAGQRETQYF. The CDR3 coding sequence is TGTGCCAGCAGCTTAGCTGGGCAGAGGGAGACCCAGTACTTC.

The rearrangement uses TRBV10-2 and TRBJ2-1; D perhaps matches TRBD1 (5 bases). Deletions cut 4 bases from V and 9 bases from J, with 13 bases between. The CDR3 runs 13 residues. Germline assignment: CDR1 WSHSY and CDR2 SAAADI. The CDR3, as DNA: TGCGCCAGCAGTGGACAGTGGGGTAGTGAGCAGTTCTTC. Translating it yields CASSGQWGSEQFF.

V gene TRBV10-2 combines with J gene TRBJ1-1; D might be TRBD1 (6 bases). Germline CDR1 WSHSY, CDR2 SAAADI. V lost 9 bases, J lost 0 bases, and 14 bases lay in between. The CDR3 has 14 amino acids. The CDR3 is CASSFTGMNTEAFF. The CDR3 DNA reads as TGCGCCAGTTCTTTCACAGGGATGAACACTGAAGCTTTCTTT.

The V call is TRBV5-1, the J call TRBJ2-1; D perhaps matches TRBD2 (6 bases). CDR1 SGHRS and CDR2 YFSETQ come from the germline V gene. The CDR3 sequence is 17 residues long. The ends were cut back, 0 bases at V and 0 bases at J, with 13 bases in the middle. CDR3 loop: CASSLVASESSYNEQFF. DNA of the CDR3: TGCGCCAGCAGCTTGGTTGCTAGCGAAAGCTCCTACAATGAGCAGTTCTTC. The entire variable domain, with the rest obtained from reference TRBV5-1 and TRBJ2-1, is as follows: KAGVTQTPRYLIKTRGQQVTLSCSPISGHRSVSWYQQTPGQGLQFLFEYFSETQRNKGNFPGRFSGRQFSNSRSEMNVSTLELGDSALYLCASSLVASESSYNEQFFGPGTRLTVL.

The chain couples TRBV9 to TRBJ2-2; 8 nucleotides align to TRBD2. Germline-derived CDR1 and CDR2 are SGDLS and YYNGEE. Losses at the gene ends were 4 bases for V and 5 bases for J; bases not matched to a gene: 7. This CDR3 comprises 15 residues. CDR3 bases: TGTGCCAGCAGCCTGAGCGGGAGCGGGACCGGGGAGCTGTTTTTT. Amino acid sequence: CASSLSGSGTGELFF.

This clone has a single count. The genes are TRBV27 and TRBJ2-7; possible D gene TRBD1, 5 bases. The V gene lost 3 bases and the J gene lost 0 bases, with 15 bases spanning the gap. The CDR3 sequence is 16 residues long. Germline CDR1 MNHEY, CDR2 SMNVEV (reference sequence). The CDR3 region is CASSFISGSSSYEQYF. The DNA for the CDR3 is TGTGCCAGCAGTTTTATTTCAGGGTCTAGCTCCTACGAGCAGTACTTC.

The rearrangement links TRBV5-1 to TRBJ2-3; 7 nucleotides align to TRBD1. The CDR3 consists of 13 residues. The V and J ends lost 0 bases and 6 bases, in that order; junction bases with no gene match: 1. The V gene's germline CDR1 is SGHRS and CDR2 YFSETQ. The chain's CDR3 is CASSLVRGDTQYF. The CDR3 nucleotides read TGCGCCAGCAGCTTGGTCAGGGGGGATACGCAGTATTTT.

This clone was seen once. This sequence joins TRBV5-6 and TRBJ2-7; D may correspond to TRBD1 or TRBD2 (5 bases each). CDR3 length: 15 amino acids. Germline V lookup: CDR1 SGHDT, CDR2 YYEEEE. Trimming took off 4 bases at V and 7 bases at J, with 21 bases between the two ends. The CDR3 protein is CASSMGPPHPREQYV. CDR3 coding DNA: TGTGCCAGCAGCATGGGACCTCCGCATCCTAGGGAGCAGTACGTC.